These T cell receptor beta chains were read from a single sample in a study of cytomegalovirus exposure and HLA in healthy donors. Assay used: immunoSEQ multiplex PCR; TCRdb lists only in-frame clones, some missing. The sample has 200,000 or so clones; about 79% are singletons. Sequenced input: PBMCs. These receptors all stem from a woman in her 30s in good health and CMV-seropositive. The CDR3 runs from the conserved cysteine through the conserved F or W. D genes are given only for firm matches. The listing skips clone size in some rows; elsewhere it reads once, few, many or a size class.

>TRBV5-1|-|-|TRBJ2-7
CASSPGTDAGEQYF
TGCGCCAGCAGCCCCGGGACGGACGCGGGGGAGCAGTACTTC
>TRBV2|-|-|TRBJ1-1
CASSEFRGGLTKDEAFF
TGTGCCAGCAGTGAATTTAGGGGAGGATTGACGAAGGATGAGGCTTTCTTT
>TRBV6-1|-|-|TRBJ2-2
CASREGQKTTGELFF
TGTGCCAGCAGGGAGGGACAGAAAACCACCGGGGAGCTGTTTTTT
>TRBV6-1|-|-|TRBJ2-1
CASSDHRVAPYNEQFF
TGTGCCAGCAGTGATCACAGGGTCGCTCCCTACAATGAGCAGTTCTTC
>TRBV7-9|-|-|TRBJ2-3
CATPGLSDTQYF
TGTGCCACCCCGGGTCTTTCAGATACGCAGTATTTT
>TRBV28|once|TRBD1|TRBJ1-1
CASSLNGQGEGKAFF
TGTGCCAGCAGTTTAAACGGACAGGGGGAAGGAAAAGCTTTCTTT
>TRBV7-9|-|-|TRBJ2-7
CASSQEGEQYF
TGTGCCAGCAGCCAAGAGGGAGAGCAGTACTTC
>TRBV7-7|-|TRBD1|TRBJ2-2
CASREQGAAGELFF
TGTGCTAGCCGAGAACAGGGGGCGGCCGGGGAGCTGTTTTTT
>TRBV20-1|-|TRBD1|TRBJ1-1
CSARQGSSAFF
TGCAGTGCGAGACAGGGCTCAAGCGCTTTCTTT
>TRBV18|few|TRBD1|TRBJ2-3
CASSFPGTGSDTQYF
TGTGCCAGCTCATTTCCCGGGACAGGGTCAGATACGCAGTATTTT
>TRBV4-1|few|-|TRBJ1-2
CASSQAELYGYTF
TGCGCCAGCAGCCAAGCCGAACTCTATGGCTACACCTTC
>TRBV7-2|-|-|TRBJ2-1
CASSPAYNEQFF
TGTGCCAGCAGCCCAGCCTACAATGAGCAGTTCTTC
>TRBV7-2|once|-|TRBJ2-7
CASSLAGEYSYEQYF
TGTGCCAGCAGCTTAGCCGGGGAATACTCCTACGAGCAGTACTTC
>TRBV28|-|-|TRBJ2-1
CASSFLDRSYNEQFF
TGTGCCAGCAGTTTCTTAGACAGGAGCTACAATGAGCAGTTCTTC
>TRBV2|-|TRBD2|TRBJ2-5
CASSDTSGRGETQYF
TGTGCCAGCAGTGACACTAGCGGGAGGGGAGAGACCCAGTACTTC
>TRBV28|-|-|TRBJ1-4
CASTAEGNVANEKLFF
TGTGCCAGCACTGCGGAGGGTAATGTGGCTAATGAAAAACTGTTTTTT
>TRBV27|-|-|TRBJ2-2
CASSPTRSGELFF
TGTGCCAGCAGTCCCACTAGATCCGGGGAGCTGTTTTTT
>TRBV6-1|-|-|TRBJ1-1
CASSFSLDWNTEAFF
TGTGCCAGCAGTTTTTCCTTGGACTGGAACACTGAAGCTTTCTTT
>TRBV6-1|-|-|TRBJ1-5
CASSPQDIYQPQHF
TGTGCCAGCAGTCCCCAGGACATCTATCAGCCCCAGCATTTT
>TRBV5-1|once|-|TRBJ1-1
CASSLELEAEAFF
TGCGCCAGCAGCTTGGAATTAGAGGCTGAAGCTTTCTTT
>TRBV5-6|-|-|TRBJ1-4
CASSNEIGRANEKLFF
TGTGCCAGCAGCAACGAAATAGGGCGGGCTAATGAAAAACTGTTTTTT
>TRBV5-1|-|-|TRBJ1-1
CASSEQGGTEAFF
TGCGCCAGCAGCGAACAGGGTGGCACTGAAGCTTTCTTT
>TRBV28|-|-|TRBJ1-4
CASTDLTGSMEKLFF
TGTGCCAGCACCGACCTGACAGGCTCGATGGAAAAACTGTTTTTT
>TRBV25-1|few|-|TRBJ2-2
CASSYFSGSNTGELFF
TGTGCCAGCAGTTATTTTAGCGGTTCGAACACCGGGGAGCTGTTTTTT
>TRBV6-1|-|-|TRBJ1-5
CASSPTLDQPQHF
TGTGCCAGCAGTCCGACCCTAGATCAGCCCCAGCATTTT
>TRBV6-5|-|TRBD1|TRBJ1-1
CASRPQDRANQAFF
TGTGCCAGCAGGCCACAGGACAGGGCTAACCAAGCTTTCTTT
>TRBV7-2|-|-|TRBJ2-6
CASSLGSQVWSGANVLTF
TGTGCCAGCAGCTTAGGAAGTCAGGTGTGGTCTGGGGCCAACGTCCTGACTTTC
>TRBV5-4|-|-|TRBJ1-1
CASSPTAGDTEAFF
TGTGCCAGCAGCCCGACAGCCGGAGACACTGAAGCTTTCTTT
>TRBV28|-|-|TRBJ2-3
CASSLLRGTQYF
TGTGCCAGCAGTTTATTGCGGGGTACGCAGTATTTT